A single sample gave rise to the 20 T cell receptor beta chains below, sequenced in a study of graft-versus-host responses after intestinal transplantation. Here immunoSEQ multiplex PCR was the method, and the copy in TCRdb shows in-frame clones only, minus some. The table shows around 93,000 clones, with 75% to 95% occurring only once. The antigens for these receptors are not known. Source: unstimulated CD8+ T cells sorted from spleen or lymph node cells, taken before intestinal transplant. Source of these receptors: a human donor who received an intestinal transplant.

J is TRBJ2-7 and V is TRBV6-1; D is unclear. This CDR3 has 15 residues. The V end lost 7 bases, the J end lost 0 bases, and 16 bases lay between the germline ends. Looked up from germline, CDR1 is MNHNS and CDR2 is SASEGT. CDR3 region: CASTTRAKPSYEQYF. DNA of the CDR3: TGTGCCAGCACAACAAGGGCAAAACCCTCCTACGAGCAGTACTTC.

This chain uses TRBV5-1 with TRBJ1-2, with D maybe TRBD1 (5 bases). Germline values: CDR1 SGHRS, CDR2 YFSETQ. V gave up 0 bases and J gave up 6 bases, with 15 bases separating them. This CDR3 is built from 15 residues. CDR3 bases: TGCGCCAGCAGCTTGGTGAAGGGCGCAGGGCATGGCTACACCTTC. It specifies CASSLVKGAGHGYTF.

The rearrangement joins TRBV6-5 to TRBJ1-1; the D is unclear. The ends were cut back, 6 bases at V and 0 bases at J, with 11 bases in the middle. The CDR3 covers 14 residues. From germline, CDR1 is MNHEY and CDR2 SVGAGI. The CDR3 spells CASSFGRVNTEAFF. CDR3 nucleotides: TGTGCCAGCAGCTTCGGACGGGTGAACACTGAAGCTTTCTTT.

This clone is a singleton in its sample. The gene calls are TRBV7-6 and TRBJ2-1; 8 bases are shared with TRBD2. The CDR3 runs 20 residues. Germline values: CDR1 SGHVS, CDR2 FNYEAQ. J lost 0 bases, V lost 1 base, and 14 bases had no gene match. The CDR3 spells CASSLVLAGGPLSSYNEQFF. CDR3 nucleotide sequence: TGTGCCAGCAGCTTAGTTCTGGCGGGGGGACCATTGAGCTCCTACAATGAGCAGTTCTTC. Looking up the rest from reference TRBV7-6 and TRBJ2-1 gives the full variable domain: GAGVSQSPRYKVTKRGQDVALRCDPISGHVSLYWYRQALGQGPEFLTYFNYEAQQDKSGLPNDRFSAERPEGSISTLTIQRTEQRDSAMYRCASSLVLAGGPLSSYNEQFFGPGTRLTVL.

This clone has just one count. The genes are TRBV4-1 and TRBJ2-1, with no clear D. Germline values: CDR1 MGHRA, CDR2 YSYEKL. V was trimmed by 0 bases and J by 7 bases, leaving 16 bases between them. The CDR3 has 16 amino acids. The CDR3 is CASSQESSFPTNEQFF. The CDR3 nucleotides are TGCGCCAGCAGCCAAGAGTCCAGCTTTCCTACGAATGAGCAGTTCTTC.

The chain couples TRBV5-1 to TRBJ2-1; D is possibly TRBD2 (6 bases). This CDR3 is built from 15 residues. Germline loops: CDR1 SGHRS, CDR2 YFSETQ. Trimming took 6 bases from V and 2 from J, leaving 15 bases between them. The CDR3 reads CASTRAGPTYNEQFF. CDR3 bases: TGCGCCAGCACTCGGGCGGGGCCCACCTACAATGAGCAGTTCTTC.

CDR3 loop: CASSAYQQWGYTF. The DNA of the CDR3 is TGTGCCAGCAGCGCCTACCAGCAGTGGGGCTACACCTTC. V is TRBV7-9 and J is TRBJ1-2; no firm D call. Trimming removed 5 bases at V and 8 bases at J, with 15 bases between. Germline V gene data show CDR1 as SEHNR and CDR2 as FQNEAQ (reference sequence). CDR3 length: 13 residues.

The gene calls are TRBV29-1 and TRBJ2-1; 11 nucleotides match TRBD2. Trimming removed 5 bases from V and 2 bases from J; junction bases left unmatched: 14. The CDR3 loop spans 18 amino acids. Germline CDR1 SQVTM, CDR2 ANQGSEA. In DNA form, the CDR3 reads TGCAGCGTTTATCCGAGGGAACTAGCGGGAGCCGCCTACAATGAGCAGTTCTTC. It codes for CSVYPRELAGAAYNEQFF.

The V and J genes are TRBV30 and TRBJ2-7; D possibly corresponds to TRBD1 (6 bases). V gave up 3 bases and J gave up 3 bases, with 12 bases separating them. Germline V lookup: CDR1 GTSNPN, CDR2 SVGIG (reference sequence). The CDR3 runs to 13 residues. The CDR3 DNA reads TGTGCCTGGAGCGACAGGCTCGGCTACGAGCAGTACTTC. Its protein is CAWSDRLGYEQYF.

This chain links TRBV15 with TRBJ2-1; 10 positions match TRBD2. The CDR3 has 15 amino acids. After removal of 1 base from V and 8 bases from J, the junction contained 5 bases not matched to a gene. The germline V gene has CDR1 LNHNV and CDR2 YYDKDF (reference sequence). CDR3 nucleotide sequence: TGTGCCACCAGCAGAGTTCTAGCGGGAGACGATGAGCAGTTCTTC. Translated: CATSRVLAGDDEQFF.

This rearrangement joins TRBV13 to TRBJ1-1, with D possibly matching TRBD1 (6 bases). Germline V gene data show CDR1 as PRHDT and CDR2 as FYEKMQ (reference sequence). This CDR3 comprises 16 residues. V lost 6 bases to trimming and J lost 0 bases, with 17 bases between them. The CDR3 region is CASSRGAGDMNTEAFF. For the CDR3, the DNA is TGTGCCAGCAGTCGGGGGGCAGGGGATATGAACACTGAAGCTTTCTTT.

This chain connects TRBV7-3 to TRBJ2-3; 12 nucleotides align to TRBD2. J gave up 5 bases and V 4 bases, and 7 bases lay outside the gene matches. The CDR3 has 16 residues. CDR1 is SGHTA and CDR2 is FQGTGA in the germline V gene. DNA of the CDR3: TGTGCCAGCAGCTCCCTAGCGGGAGGGCCGATAGATACGCAGTATTTT. It yields the protein CASSSLAGGPIDTQYF.

This rearrangement joins TRBV5-6 to TRBJ1-4; D remains ambiguous. The germline V and J ends were trimmed by 2 bases and 6 bases, with 20 bases remaining between them. The CDR3 is 17 amino acids. Germline CDR1 and CDR2: SGHDT and YYEEEE. This CDR3 reads CASSFFHTETNDEKLFF. CDR3 bases: TGTGCCAGCAGCTTTTTCCATACAGAGACTAATGATGAAAAACTGTTTTTT.

J is TRBJ1-1 and V is TRBV27, with D possibly TRBD1 on 5 matching bases. This CDR3 is built from 12 residues. CDR1 and CDR2 (germline): MNHEY, SMNVEV (reference sequence). The germline V and J ends were trimmed by 11 bases and 4 bases, with 14 bases remaining between them. CDR3 coding DNA: TGTGCCCGCCTCGGGGACGGCACTGAAGCTTTCTTT. It yields the protein CARLGDGTEAFF.

The chain joins TRBV30 to TRBJ2-7; D is ambiguous. This CDR3 region has 13 residues. Germline CDR1 is GTSNPN and CDR2 is SVGIG (reference sequence). The V and J ends lost 0 bases and 2 bases respectively, with 8 bases between them. CDR3 region: CAWSVGSTYEQYF. The CDR3 bases are TGTGCCTGGAGTGTGGGTAGTACCTACGAGCAGTACTTC.

V and J are TRBV10-2 and TRBJ2-7; 9 nucleotides align to TRBD2. The CDR3 consists of 14 residues. V shed 8 bases, J shed 2 bases, and the junction held 7 bases outside the gene matches. The germline V gene has CDR1 WSHSY and CDR2 SAAADI. Here the CDR3 reads CASSRGGGAYEQYF. CDR3 DNA: TGCGCCAGCTCGAGGGGCGGGGGGGCCTACGAGCAGTACTTC.

A note on this clone: Other nucleotide sequences from this sample produce the same CDR3. The CDR3 loop reads CASSVGDNEQFF. CDR3 coding DNA: TGTGCCAGCAGCGTTGGAGACAATGAGCAGTTCTTC. V gene TRBV9 combines with J gene TRBJ2-1; unclear D gene. Looked up from germline, CDR1 is SGDLS and CDR2 is YYNGEE. V was trimmed by 2 bases and J by 5 bases, leaving 5 bases between them. The CDR3 spans 12 residues.

This clone was detected once. CDR3 in amino acids: CASSLSGTEQFF. The CDR3 nucleotides read TGTGCCAGCAGTTTATCCGGGACAGAGCAGTTCTTC. This rearrangement joins TRBV27 to TRBJ2-1; D might be TRBD1 (6 bases). V dropped 0 bases and J dropped 10 bases, with 7 bases sitting between them. Germline V gene lookup returns CDR1 MNHEY and CDR2 SMNVEV (reference sequence). This CDR3 region has 12 residues.

The rearrangement links TRBV4-1 to TRBJ2-7; D may be TRBD2 (5 bases). V lost 1 base to trimming and J lost 3 bases, with 7 bases between them. The V gene's germline CDR1 is MGHRA and CDR2 YSYEKL. CDR3 length equals 13 residues. CDR3 nucleotides: TGCGCCAGCAGCCAAGGGACTGGCTACGAGCAGTACTTC. This sequence encodes CASSQGTGYEQYF.

Here the CDR3 DNA reads TGCGCCAGCAACCCGGACAGGGTCGTAAATCAGCCCCAGCATTTT. It encodes CASNPDRVVNQPQHF. The gene calls are TRBV23-1 and TRBJ1-5; 8 nucleotides match TRBD1. TRBV23-1 is recorded as an ORF, its role being uncertain. The CDR3 consists of 15 residues. The V and J ends lost 7 bases and 4 bases, in that order; junction bases with no gene match: 9.